The source of this T cell receptor beta chain is a study of blood T cell repertoires in COVID-19. Study context: Whether acute or convalescent, the COVID-19 samples came from the United States, Italy and Spain. Sample material is recorded as cDNA or gDNA derived from T cells, B-cell-depleted T cells, or PBMCs.

Authors' analysis steps: The authors estimated nucleated cell counts from reference gene primer amplification. Measured with immunoSEQ multiplex PCR; TCRdb has only the in-frame clones, and not every one. V and J calls and clone size are those listed in that table; D and trimming were worked out from the DNA. Of roughly 100,000 clones listed, 70% to 90% are singletons. V shed 3 bases and J 4 bases; nucleotides not matched to a gene: 10. CDR1 and CDR2 (germline): DFQATT, SNEGSKA (reference sequence). The length of the CDR3 is 15 residues. What was sequenced was peripheral blood. This chain uses TRBV20-1 with TRBJ2-5, with 8 bases matching TRBD2. The clonotype was recovered from a woman aged 70-85 years with acute or convalescent COVID-19. In DNA, the CDR3 is TGCAGTGCTAGTGTAGCGGTAGCGGGGCCAGAGACCCAGTACTTC. The encoded protein is CSASVAVAGPETQYF.